Presented here are 27 T cell receptor beta chains from one specimen sequenced in a study of CD8+ T cells in alopecia areata. Reverse transcribed after extraction, RNA yielded cDNA as the sequencing template. TCRdb's copy holds only in-frame clones and misses some; the assay was immunoSEQ multiplex PCR. The table records about 170,000 clones, about 70% of them present only once. The sample was CD8+ T cells sorted from blood, taken at week 0. Receptor source: a human donor with alopecia areata.

This clone turned up a few times. At one boundary the junction diverges from the germline segment, which might be a read error. The chain couples TRBV15 to TRBJ2-3, with D tentatively TRBD2 (5 bases). Germline V lookup: CDR1 LNHNV, CDR2 YYDKDF (reference sequence). The CDR3 has 13 amino acids. The CDR3 reads CATSGEYGNTQYF. In nucleotides, the CDR3 is TGTGCCACCAGCGGAGAGTACGGGAATACGCAGTATTTT.

Regarding this clone: The CDR3 end shows no conserved phenylalanine or tryptophan, and so a read error is likely. Because the CDR3's place on the DNA is in doubt, the DNA is left out and the CDR3 is given as listed by TCRdb. The chain is built from TRBV6-1 and TRBJ1-1. With termini counted, the CDR3 has 10 amino acids. CDR1 is MNHNS and CDR2 is SASEGT in the germline V gene. This CDR3 reads CASSELPSQL.

Only one count was recorded for this clone. The chain is built from TRBV30 and TRBJ1-1, with D possibly matching TRBD1 (6 bases). From germline, CDR1 is GTSNPN and CDR2 SVGIG (reference sequence). This CDR3 region has 13 residues. Trimming took 6 bases from V and 4 from J, leaving 15 bases between them. CDR3 nucleotide sequence: TGTGCCTGTTTAAGGGGGTCGAGCACTGAAGCTTTCTTT. Translating it yields CACLRGSSTEAFF.

The chain carries TRBV29-1 and TRBJ1-2; 9 positions agree with TRBD1. The CDR3 is 12 amino acids. After removal of 4 bases from V and 8 bases from J, the junction contained 5 bases not matched to a gene. Germline V gene lookup returns CDR1 SQVTM and CDR2 ANQGSEA. The CDR3 loop is CSVVTGGEGYTF. As DNA, the CDR3 is TGCAGCGTTGTCACAGGGGGCGAGGGCTACACCTTC.

This clone was seen many times. The CDR3: CASSESEYYGYTF. The CDR3 DNA follows: TGTGCCAGCAGTGAATCGGAGTACTATGGCTACACCTTC. The chain joins TRBV2 to TRBJ1-2; D call uncertain. Germline V gene data show CDR1 as SNHLY and CDR2 as FYNNEI. This CDR3 comprises 13 residues. V was trimmed by 2 bases and J by 3 bases, leaving 7 bases between them.

The chain employs TRBV27 and TRBJ2-5; TRBD1 matches at 7 bases. Looked up from germline, CDR1 is MNHEY and CDR2 is SMNVEV (reference sequence). The CDR3 length is 14 residues. V lost 6 bases and J lost 6; bases outside the gene matches: 10. CDR3: CASSAATGYQTQYF. The CDR3 bases are TGTGCCAGCAGCGCCGCGACAGGGTACCAGACCCAGTACTTC.

The rearrangement links TRBV11-2 to TRBJ2-1; D gene uncertain. Germline V gene data show CDR1 as SGHAT and CDR2 as FQNNGV. Trimming shortened V by 3 bases and J by 4 bases, and 4 bases separated the two germline ends. The CDR3 is 12 amino acids. The CDR3 DNA follows: TGTGCCAGCAGCTTCCGATACAATGAGCAGTTCTTC. This sequence encodes CASSFRYNEQFF.

DNA of the CDR3: TGTGCCTGGAGTGTACTGGAGGTGGATACGCAGTATTTT. This gives the protein CAWSVLEVDTQYF. The J gene is TRBJ2-3, the V gene TRBV30; TRBD2 is a possible D gene (5 bases). V lost 0 bases to trimming and J lost 6 bases, with 10 bases between them. Germline V gene data show CDR1 as GTSNPN and CDR2 as SVGIG (reference sequence). This CDR3 region has 13 residues.

This clone has just a few counts. V is TRBV27 and J is TRBJ2-3, with 8 positions matching TRBD1. Looked up from germline, CDR1 is MNHEY and CDR2 is SMNVEV (reference sequence). The CDR3 totals 14 residues. With 6 bases clipped from V and 4 bases from J, the junction kept 6 bases outside the gene matches. CDR3 nucleotides: TGTGCCAGCAGCTATGGACAGGGTCCAGATACGCAGTATTTT. It yields the protein CASSYGQGPDTQYF.

The chain combines TRBV6-5 with TRBJ1-2, with 9 bases identical to TRBD1. CDR3 length: 14 residues. Germline CDR1 is MNHEY and CDR2 is SVGAGI. The junction had 6 bases not matched to a gene; V was cut back by 5 bases and J by 5 bases. The CDR3 sequence is CASSQQGAGYGYTF. Here the CDR3 DNA reads TGTGCCAGCAGTCAACAGGGGGCTGGATATGGCTACACCTTC.

The gene calls are TRBV13 and TRBJ1-6, with D perhaps matching TRBD1 (6 bases). This CDR3 is built from 16 residues. Germline V gene sequence: CDR1 PRHDT, CDR2 FYEKMQ (reference sequence). V lost 4 bases and J 5 bases, leaving 15 bases between the germline ends. The CDR3, as DNA: TGTGCCAGCAGCTCAGGCACGGGACAACATAATTCACCCCTCCACTTT. Its protein product is CASSSGTGQHNSPLHF.

This clone was picked up a small number of times. The chain uses TRBV30 and TRBJ1-5; 10 bases agree with TRBD1. In germline, CDR1 is GTSNPN, CDR2 SVGIG (reference sequence). V gave up 2 bases and J gave up 2 bases; unmatched junction bases: 12. The CDR3 is made up of 18 amino acids. This CDR3 reads CAWSRGTGAEWGNQPQHF. The CDR3 bases are TGTGCCTGGAGTCGAGGGACAGGGGCGGAGTGGGGCAATCAGCCCCAGCATTTT.

The chain combines TRBV23-1 with TRBJ1-1, with D perhaps TRBD1 (6 bases). TRBV23-1 is given ORF status, its function remaining uncertain. Trimming stripped 2 bases from V and 1 base from J, with 23 bases between. The CDR3 is made up of 19 amino acids. The CDR3: CASSQASVHDRSANTEAFF. CDR3 bases: TGCGCCAGCAGTCAAGCTTCCGTCCATGACAGGTCGGCGAACACTGAAGCTTTCTTT.

The rearrangement links TRBV12-5 to TRBJ1-1; no clear D gene. Germline values: CDR1 LGHNT, CDR2 FRNRAP. This CDR3 contains 12 residues. The ends were cut back, 5 bases at V and 6 bases at J, with 10 bases in the middle. This CDR3 reads CASGNQSPEAFF. Written as DNA, the CDR3 is TGTGCTAGTGGTAACCAATCCCCTGAAGCTTTCTTT.

The J gene is TRBJ2-1, the V gene TRBV29-1, with D perhaps being TRBD1 or TRBD2 (7 bases each). CDR1 is SQVTM and CDR2 is ANQGSEA in the germline V gene. The ends were cut back, 7 bases at V and 4 bases at J, with 14 bases in the middle. CDR3 length: 13 amino acids. The CDR3 region is CSGAGGAYNEQFF. CDR3 DNA sequence: TGCAGCGGGGCAGGGGGGGCTTACAATGAGCAGTTCTTC.

This clone turned up a few times. This sequence joins TRBV29-1 and TRBJ1-2; D unresolved. CDR3 length: 11 residues. With 6 bases removed from V and 2 bases from J, the gap between germline ends came to 7 bases. Germline CDR1 is SQVTM and CDR2 is ANQGSEA. CDR3 in DNA: TGCAGCGTAACAAGAAACTATGGCTACACCTTC. This codes for CSVTRNYGYTF.

V is TRBV4-2 and J is TRBJ2-5; D possibly corresponds to TRBD1 (6 bases). Looked up from germline, CDR1 is LGHNA and CDR2 is YNFKEQ. CDR3 size: 14 residues. Between the trimmed V and J ends, which lost 1 base and 5 bases, there was a span of 11 bases. DNA for the CDR3: TGTGCCAGCAGCCAAGCCAGGGGACGGGAGACCCAGTACTTC. Its translation is CASSQARGRETQYF.

The chain recombines TRBV2 with TRBJ1-4; D is unclear. Germline loops: CDR1 SNHLY, CDR2 FYNNEI. Deletions cut 4 bases from V and 7 bases from J, with 4 bases between. The CDR3 runs 11 residues. CDR3 sequence (DNA): TGTGCCAGCAGTGTTCCTGAAAAACTGTTTTTT. Protein sequence: CASSVPEKLFF. Variable domain in full (rest from reference TRBV2 and TRBJ1-4): EPEVTQTPSHQVTQMGQEVILRCVPISNHLYFYWYRQILGQKVEFLVSFYNNEISEKSEIFDDQFSVERPDGSNFTLKIRSTKLEDSAMYFCASSVPEKLFFGSGTQLSVL.

This clone was seen more than once but under ten times. The rearrangement uses TRBV7-9 and TRBJ1-5; tentatively, D is TRBD1 (5 bases). The CDR3 runs to 14 residues. The ends were cut back, 5 bases at V and 6 bases at J, with 14 bases in the middle. The germline V gene has CDR1 SEHNR and CDR2 FQNEAQ (reference sequence). The CDR3 spells CASSTAGVSQPQHF. Here the CDR3 DNA reads TGTGCCAGCAGCACCGCGGGGGTTAGTCAGCCCCAGCATTTT.

The chain combines TRBV30 with TRBJ2-3; 16 bases are a match to TRBD2. The CDR3 has 20 amino acids. Germline CDR1 reads GTSNPN; CDR2 reads SVGIG (reference sequence). Unmatched junction bases numbered 17, after V lost 8 bases and J lost 0 bases. The CDR3 spells CARSLGTSGGVLPSTDTQYF. The CDR3 bases are TGTGCCAGAAGCTTGGGGACTAGCGGGGGGGTTTTACCTAGCACAGATACGCAGTATTTT.

The chain links TRBV30 to TRBJ1-5; D might be TRBD1 (6 bases). This CDR3 is 15 amino acids long. Looked up from germline, CDR1 is GTSNPN and CDR2 is SVGIG (reference sequence). Deletions cut 1 base from V and 0 bases from J, with 10 bases between. In nucleotides, the CDR3 is TGTGCCTGGAGTGGGGGGACATCTAGCAATCAGCCCCAGCATTTT. Its protein is CAWSGGTSSNQPQHF.

The chain links TRBV4-1 to TRBJ1-2; the D gene is possibly TRBD1 (6 bases). The CDR3 length is 16 residues. In germline, CDR1 is MGHRA, CDR2 YSYEKL. With 3 bases removed from V and 4 bases from J, the gap between germline ends came to 18 bases. The DNA for the CDR3 is TGCGCCAGCAGCCATACAAGCCTCGGACAGACCTATGGCTACACCTTC. Translating gives CASSHTSLGQTYGYTF.

This chain's CDR3 is CSVAQGASEQYF. In DNA, the CDR3 is TGCAGCGTTGCCCAGGGGGCCTCCGAGCAGTACTTC. V gene TRBV29-1 combines with J gene TRBJ2-7, with 8 nucleotides matching TRBD1. The CDR3 is 12 amino acids. Germline CDR1 reads SQVTM; CDR2 reads ANQGSEA. With 4 bases clipped from V and 6 bases from J, the junction kept 5 bases outside the gene matches.

The rearrangement uses TRBV6-1 and TRBJ1-2; perhaps TRBD1 as D (5 bases). Trimming took off 2 bases at V and 3 bases at J, with 13 bases between the two ends. This CDR3 is 15 amino acids long. CDR1 is MNHNS, CDR2 SASEGT, per germline. The CDR3: CASSERWDRDYGYTF. The CDR3 region has the DNA TGTGCCAGCAGTGAACGCTGGGACCGTGACTATGGCTACACCTTC.

This chain uses TRBV4-1 with TRBJ2-1; possible D gene TRBD1, 5 bases. With 3 bases removed from V and 0 bases from J, the gap between germline ends came to 15 bases. Looked up from germline, CDR1 is MGHRA and CDR2 is YSYEKL. The CDR3 sequence is 17 residues long. The CDR3: CASSHPTDSSSYNEQFF. CDR3 nucleotide sequence: TGCGCCAGCAGCCACCCGACCGACAGCAGCTCCTACAATGAGCAGTTCTTC.

The CDR3 DNA follows: TGTGCCAGCAGCTATAGAGGGGATCAGCCCCAGCATTTT. Translated: CASSYRGDQPQHF. The chain joins TRBV7-6 to TRBJ1-5, with D perhaps matching TRBD1 (5 bases). The germline V and J ends were trimmed by 4 bases and 5 bases, with 9 bases remaining between them. This CDR3 spans 13 amino acids. Germline V gives CDR1 SGHVS, CDR2 FNYEAQ.

This chain uses TRBV11-3 with TRBJ2-1; D ambiguous. CDR3 length: 12 residues. CDR1 is SGHNT, CDR2 YENEEA, per germline. V was shortened by 3 bases and J by 8 bases, with 8 bases between the two germline ends. CDR3 nucleotide sequence: TGTGCCAGCAGCTTCGTTACCGATGAGCAGTTCTTC. Protein sequence: CASSFVTDEQFF.